Listed here are 22 T cell receptor beta chains from one sample, sequenced in a study of blood T cell repertoires in COVID-19. Assay used: immunoSEQ multiplex PCR; TCRdb lists only in-frame clones, some missing. Here the sample spans about 350,000 clones, roughly 90% being singletons. The sample consisted of peripheral blood. The receptors originated from a woman aged 60-70 years with COVID-19, enrolled during active disease.

The rearrangement links TRBV9 to TRBJ1-3, with D possibly TRBD1 on 6 matching bases. The germline gives CDR1 SGDLS, CDR2 YYNGEE. The CDR3 is made up of 15 amino acids. V lost 4 bases and J lost 2, with 13 bases in between. Here the CDR3 DNA reads TGTGCCAGCAGCAGGGGGTCGGCTCCTGGAAACACCATATATTTT. Its protein product is CASSRGSAPGNTIYF.

This chain joins TRBV19 and TRBJ1-1; possibly TRBD1 for D (6 bases). Germline CDR1 is LNHDA and CDR2 is SQIVND (reference sequence). Trimming cost V 7 bases and J 1 base, with 10 bases left between them. The CDR3 runs to 13 residues. The CDR3 DNA reads TGTGCCAGTAAAGTGGACAGGAACACTGAAGCTTTCTTT. This sequence encodes CASKVDRNTEAFF.

This chain links TRBV19 with TRBJ1-2; 9 bases line up with TRBD1. The CDR3 runs to 15 residues. The ends lost 5 bases at V and 6 bases at J; junction bases unmatched: 10. Germline lookup yields CDR1 LNHDA and CDR2 SQIVND (reference sequence). The CDR3 DNA follows: TGTGCCAGTAGTCTTAAAACCGGGACAGGGCATGGCTACACCTTC. Protein: CASSLKTGTGHGYTF. The whole variable domain, remainder taken from reference TRBV19 and TRBJ1-2, is DGGITQSPKYLFRKEGQNVTLSCEQNLNHDAMYWYRQDPGQGLRLIYYSQIVNDFQKGDIAEGYSVSREKKESFPLTVTSAQKNPTAFYLCASSLKTGTGHGYTFGSGTRLTVV.

Remarks on this clone: Other DNA sequences in this specimen translate into the identical CDR3. The chain recombines TRBV18 with TRBJ1-3; D may be TRBD1 (6 bases). The germline V gene encodes CDR1 KGHSH and CDR2 LQKENI. The CDR3 is made up of 15 amino acids. The V and J ends lost 4 bases and 0 bases respectively, with 10 bases between them. The CDR3 is CASSRGGHSGNTIYF. In DNA form, the CDR3 reads TGTGCCAGCTCACGGGGGGGCCACTCTGGAAACACCATATATTTT. Supplemented by reference TRBV18 and TRBJ1-3, the full variable domain reads NAGVMQNPRHLVRRRGQEARLRCSPMKGHSHVYWYRQLPEEGLKFMVYLQKENIIDESGMPKERFSAEFPKEGPSILRIQQVVRGDSAAYFCASSRGGHSGNTIYFGEGSWLTVV.

V is TRBV27 and J is TRBJ2-1; perhaps TRBD1 as D (6 bases). The CDR3 runs to 15 residues. From germline, CDR1 is MNHEY and CDR2 SMNVEV (reference sequence). Trimming shortened V by 2 bases and J by 4 bases, and 12 bases separated the two germline ends. The chain's CDR3 is CASSLGTPDYNEQFF. In DNA, the CDR3 is TGTGCCAGCAGTTTAGGGACACCCGATTACAATGAGCAGTTCTTC.

The chain is built from TRBV9 and TRBJ2-3; TRBD2 matches 11 bases. Germline V gene data show CDR1 as SGDLS and CDR2 as YYNGEE. With 2 bases clipped from V and 1 base from J, the junction kept 12 bases outside the gene matches. There are 19 residues in the CDR3. The CDR3 bases are TGTGCCAGCAGCGTTTTACCTTTCCCTAGCGGGGGGCGCACAGATACGCAGTATTTT. It is translated as CASSVLPFPSGGRTDTQYF.

The chain employs TRBV30 and TRBJ1-6, with D maybe TRBD1 (6 bases). The CDR3 is 14 residues long. Per germline, CDR1 GTSNPN and CDR2 SVGIG (reference sequence). V was trimmed by 8 bases and J by 6 bases, leaving 17 bases between them. CDR3 in DNA: TGTGCCCGACAGGCCCTTAGGGGTAATTCACCCCTCCACTTT. Its protein is CARQALRGNSPLHF.

The chain links TRBV18 to TRBJ1-1; D is unclear. Germline CDR1 and CDR2: KGHSH and LQKENI. Deletions cut 5 bases from V and 2 bases from J, with 12 bases between. The CDR3 is 14 residues long. CDR3 coding DNA: TGTGCCAGCTCAAATTTACAGTCAAACACTGAAGCTTTCTTT. This gives the protein CASSNLQSNTEAFF.

V gene TRBV28 combines with J gene TRBJ2-6; TRBD2 matches 9 bases. After removal of 3 bases from V and 1 base from J, the junction contained 10 bases not matched to a gene. CDR1 MDHEN and CDR2 SYDVKM come from the germline V gene. The CDR3 is 19 residues long. The chain's CDR3 is CASSFPLGGGASGANVLTF. CDR3 DNA: TGTGCCAGCAGTTTCCCGCTTGGCGGGGGGGCGTCTGGGGCCAACGTCCTGACTTTC.

For the CDR3, the DNA is TGTGCCAGCGCCCTGCAGCAGGGAGGTCAGCCCCAGCATTTT. It translates to CASALQQGGQPQHF. The chain recombines TRBV2 with TRBJ1-5; D may be TRBD1 (5 bases). Trimming pared 8 bases from V and 6 bases from J, leaving 17 bases between. The CDR3 is 14 residues long. Germline V gene data show CDR1 as SNHLY and CDR2 as FYNNEI.

The chain carries TRBV20-1 and TRBJ1-1; a possible D gene is TRBD1 (5 bases). The CDR3 consists of 11 residues. Per the germline V gene, CDR1 is DFQATT and CDR2 is SNEGSKA (reference sequence). V dropped 7 bases and J dropped 5 bases, with 11 bases sitting between them. As DNA, the CDR3 is TGCAGTGTTTGGGGGGAGACTGAAGCTTTCTTT. Translated: CSVWGETEAFF.

This rearrangement joins TRBV4-1 to TRBJ2-7, with TRBD1 identical over 9 bases. Germline CDR1 MGHRA, CDR2 YSYEKL. J lost 3 bases, V lost 1 base, and 1 base had no gene match. The CDR3 has 14 residues. The CDR3: CASSQVGQGYEQYF. DNA of the CDR3: TGCGCCAGCAGCCAAGTGGGACAGGGCTACGAGCAGTACTTC.

The rearrangement links TRBV5-1 to TRBJ1-4; a weak D match, TRBD1 (5 bases). The germline V gene has CDR1 SGHRS and CDR2 YFSETQ. Trimming removed 4 bases at V and 8 bases at J, with 15 bases between. The CDR3 runs to 14 residues. Written as DNA, the CDR3 is TGCGCCAGCAGCACGGGACGGAGGGAAGAAAAACTGTTTTTT. Its protein product is CASSTGRREEKLFF. Using reference TRBV5-1 and TRBJ1-4 for the parts outside the CDR3, the full variable domain is KAGVTQTPRYLIKTRGQQVTLSCSPISGHRSVSWYQQTPGQGLQFLFEYFSETQRNKGNFPGRFSGRQFSNSRSEMNVSTLELGDSALYLCASSTGRREEKLFFGSGTQLSVL.

The chain uses TRBV25-1 and TRBJ1-2, with TRBD1 matching 12 bases. In germline, CDR1 is MGHDK, CDR2 SYGVNS. This CDR3 contains 16 residues. J was trimmed by 8 bases and V by 6 bases; bases with no gene match: 13. This chain's CDR3 is CASSPTPGQGATGYTF. The CDR3 region has the DNA TGTGCCAGCAGCCCAACCCCGGGACAGGGGGCGACGGGCTACACCTTC.

The genes are TRBV29-1 and TRBJ1-2; D may be TRBD1 (5 bases). The CDR3 runs 13 residues. CDR1 is SQVTM, CDR2 ANQGSEA, per germline. V lost 2 bases and J 8 bases, leaving 15 bases between the germline ends. The DNA of the CDR3 is TGCAGCGTTGAACTAAGGGGACTAGGGGGCTACACCTTC. Its translation: CSVELRGLGGYTF.

V usage is TRBV19 and J usage is TRBJ1-5; D unclear. Germline CDR1 and CDR2: LNHDA and SQIVND (reference sequence). CDR3 length equals 14 residues. The V gene lost 1 base and the J gene lost 7 bases, with 11 bases spanning the gap. This chain's CDR3 is CASSIVIAGQPQHF. CDR3 DNA sequence: TGTGCCAGTAGTATAGTAATTGCCGGGCAGCCCCAGCATTTT.

The chain joins TRBV6-5 to TRBJ2-4, with D hard to call. CDR1 is MNHEY, CDR2 SVGAGI, per germline. The V and J ends lost 6 bases and 7 bases respectively, with 10 bases between them. CDR3 size: 12 residues. The CDR3 nucleotides are TGTGCCAGCAGCCCACACACCAACATTCAGTACTTC. This codes for CASSPHTNIQYF.

This sequence joins TRBV19 and TRBJ1-2; tentatively, D is TRBD1 (5 bases). CDR1 is LNHDA and CDR2 is SQIVND in the germline V gene (reference sequence). This CDR3 is built from 15 residues. V was clipped by 7 bases and J by 2 bases, with 17 bases between them. CDR3 DNA sequence: TGTGCCAGTAAATCGTATGGACAAGGAAACTATGGCTACACCTTC. The encoded protein is CASKSYGQGNYGYTF.

The rearrangement uses TRBV20-1 and TRBJ2-1, with a tentative D call TRBD2 (5 bases). This CDR3 is 10 amino acids long. Germline assignment: CDR1 DFQATT and CDR2 SNEGSKA (reference sequence). Trimming cost V 8 bases and J 9 bases, with 11 bases left between them. In nucleotides, the CDR3 is TGCAGTCCGAGGGCGGGTGAGCAGTTCTTC. This codes for CSPRAGEQFF.

The V gene is TRBV14, the J gene TRBJ2-1; 12 nucleotides align to TRBD2. The CDR3 totals 18 residues. Germline V gene sequence: CDR1 SGHDN, CDR2 FVKESK. The ends lost 2 bases at V and 6 bases at J; junction bases unmatched: 11. CDR3 amino acids: CASSQPRLAGARGNEQFF. As DNA, the CDR3 is TGTGCCAGCAGCCAACCCCGACTAGCGGGGGCCCGCGGCAATGAGCAGTTCTTC.

This clone was counted a few times. The genes are TRBV5-4 and TRBJ1-6; 9 bases are a match to TRBD1. V gave up 9 bases and J gave up 7 bases; unmatched junction bases: 8. Per the germline V gene, CDR1 is SGHNT and CDR2 is YYREEE (reference sequence). The CDR3 runs to 14 residues. CDR3 sequence reads: CATRQGVENSPLHF. CDR3 coding DNA: TGTGCCACCCGACAGGGGGTAGAAAATTCACCCCTCCACTTT.

V is TRBV7-3 and J is TRBJ2-1; D gene uncertain. CDR3 size: 13 residues. V lost 6 bases, J lost 7 bases, and 13 bases lay in between. The germline gives CDR1 SGHTA, CDR2 FQGTGA. CDR3 protein: CASRPPPGNEQFF. The CDR3 DNA is TGTGCCAGCAGGCCCCCCCCAGGAAATGAGCAGTTCTTC.